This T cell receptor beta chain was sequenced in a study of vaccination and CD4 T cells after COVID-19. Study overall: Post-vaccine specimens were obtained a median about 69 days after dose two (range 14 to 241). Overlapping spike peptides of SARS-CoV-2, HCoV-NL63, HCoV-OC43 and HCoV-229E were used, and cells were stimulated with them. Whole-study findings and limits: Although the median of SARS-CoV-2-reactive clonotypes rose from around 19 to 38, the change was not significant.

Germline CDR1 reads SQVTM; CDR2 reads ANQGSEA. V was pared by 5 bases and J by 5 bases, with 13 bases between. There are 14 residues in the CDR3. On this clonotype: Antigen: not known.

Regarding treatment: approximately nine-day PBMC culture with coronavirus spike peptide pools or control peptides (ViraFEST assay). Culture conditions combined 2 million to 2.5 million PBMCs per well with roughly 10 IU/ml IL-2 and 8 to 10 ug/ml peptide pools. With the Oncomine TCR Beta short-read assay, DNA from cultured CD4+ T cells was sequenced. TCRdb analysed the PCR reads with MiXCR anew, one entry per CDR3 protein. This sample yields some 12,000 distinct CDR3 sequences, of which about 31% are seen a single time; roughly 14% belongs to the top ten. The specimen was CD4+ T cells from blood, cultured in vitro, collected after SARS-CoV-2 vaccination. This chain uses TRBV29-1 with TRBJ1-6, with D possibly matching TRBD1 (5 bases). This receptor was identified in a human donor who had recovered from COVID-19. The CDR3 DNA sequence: TGCAGCGTTCGAATCCAGGGTCATAATTCACCCCTCCACTTT. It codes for CSVRIQGHNSPLHF.